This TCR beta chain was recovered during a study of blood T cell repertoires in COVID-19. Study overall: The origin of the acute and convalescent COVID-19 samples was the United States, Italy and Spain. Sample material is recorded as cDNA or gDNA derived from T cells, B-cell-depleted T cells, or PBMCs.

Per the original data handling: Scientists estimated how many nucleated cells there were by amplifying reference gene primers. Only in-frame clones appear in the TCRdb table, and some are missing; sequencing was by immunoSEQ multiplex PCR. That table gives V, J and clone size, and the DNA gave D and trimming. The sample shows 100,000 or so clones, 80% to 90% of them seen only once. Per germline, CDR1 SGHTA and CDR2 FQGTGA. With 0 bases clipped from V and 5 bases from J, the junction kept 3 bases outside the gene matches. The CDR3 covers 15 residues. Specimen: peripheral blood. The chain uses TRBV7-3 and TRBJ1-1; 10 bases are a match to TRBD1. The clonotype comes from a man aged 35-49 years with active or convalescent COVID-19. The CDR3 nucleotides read TGTGCCAGCAGCTTAACGGGGACAGGGGAAACTGAAGCTTTCTTT. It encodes CASSLTGTGETEAFF. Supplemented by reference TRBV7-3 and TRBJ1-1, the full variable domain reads GAGVSQTPSNKVTEKGKYVELRCDPISGHTALYWYRQSLGQGPEFLIYFQGTGAADDSGLPNDRFFAVRPEGSVSTLKIQRTERGDSAVYLCASSLTGTGETEAFFGQGTRLTVV.